This TCR beta chain was captured by sequencing in a study of T cells in localized non-small cell lung cancer. As regards this clone: Its specificity is unknown.

Study conclusions and caveats: Among blood samples, higher T cell density accompanied longer overall survival. One tumor region alone was sequenced, and heterogeneity therefore remains possible.

Sequencing used immunoSEQ multiplex PCR; TCRdb keeps in-frame clones, though not all of them. The sample has fewer than 45,000 clones; around nine tenths are singletons. The CDR3 sequence is 14 residues long. The germline CDR1 and CDR2 sequences are MNHEY and SMNVEV (reference sequence). V was pared by 8 bases and J by 2 bases, with 13 bases between. This receptor was identified in a female donor older than 55 with stage I squamous cell lung carcinoma. The source was peripheral blood, collected before any cancer treatment. The rearrangement joins TRBV27 to TRBJ2-1; tentatively, D is TRBD2 (5 bases). The CDR3 loop is CASPTRYPYNEQFF. CDR3 DNA sequence: TGTGCCAGCCCCACTAGGTATCCCTACAATGAGCAGTTCTTC.